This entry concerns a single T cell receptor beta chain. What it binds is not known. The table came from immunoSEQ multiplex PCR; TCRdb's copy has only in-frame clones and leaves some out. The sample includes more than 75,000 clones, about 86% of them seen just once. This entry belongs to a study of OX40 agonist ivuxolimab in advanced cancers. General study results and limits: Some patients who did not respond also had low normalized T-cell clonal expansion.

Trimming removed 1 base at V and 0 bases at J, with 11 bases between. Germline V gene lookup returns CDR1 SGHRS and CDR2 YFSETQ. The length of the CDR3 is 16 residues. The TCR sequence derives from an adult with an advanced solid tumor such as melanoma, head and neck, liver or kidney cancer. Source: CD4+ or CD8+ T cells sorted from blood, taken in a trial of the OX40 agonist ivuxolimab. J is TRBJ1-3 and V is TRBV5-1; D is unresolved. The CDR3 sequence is CASSLNLHGSGNTIYF. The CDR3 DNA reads TGCGCCAGCAGCTTGAACCTTCATGGCTCTGGAAACACCATATATTTT.